This T cell receptor beta chain was observed in a study of T-cell reconstitution after alpha-beta-depleted transplantation in children. Findings and limits, study-wide: About two months after transplant, alpha-beta T cells reportedly came from several hundred expanded graft clones. Some patients showed high day-60 TCRbeta diversity, which derived from surviving recipient T cells and thymic progenitors.

This clonotype came up many times. Its matching antigen is unknown. It was with unique molecular identifiers that the TCRbeta library was prepared. TCRdb reprocessed the PCR reads with MiXCR, giving one entry per CDR3 protein. This table holds some 200,000 distinct CDR3 sequences, about 8.2% found once. V lost 5 bases, J lost 8 bases, and 14 bases stayed unmatched. CDR3 size: 15 residues. Germline CDR1 and CDR2: LGHNA and YSLEER. The sequence came from a male patient aged 2-15 years who had a stem cell transplant for acute myeloid leukemia, so the T cells may come from the graft donor. This chain links TRBV4-3 with TRBJ1-2; 7 nucleotides align to TRBD1. Material: PBMCs, mostly from graft donor cells, obtained 360 days after TCRalphabeta/CD19-depleted stem cell transplant. The chain's CDR3 is CASSDVGTAVLGYTF. The CDR3 DNA reads TGCGCCAGCAGCGACGTCGGGACAGCCGTATTAGGCTACACCTTC.